Below are 21 T cell receptor beta chains sequenced from a single sample in a study of neurological immune-mediated disorders. MiXCR, applied by TCRdb to the 5' RACE reads, yields one record per CDR3 protein. This table holds approximately 16,000 distinct CDR3 sequences, about a fifth found once. Sequencing was performed on PBMCs. These receptors were collected from a man in his fifties or sixties in good health.

Ten or more counts support this clonotype. The CDR3 DNA sequence: TGTGCCAGCAGCTTCACCGGGACCCAAGACGAGCAGTACTTC. This sequence encodes CASSFTGTQDEQYF. V usage is TRBV5-6 and J usage is TRBJ2-7, with D perhaps TRBD1 or TRBD2 (5 bases each). V was pared by 2 bases and J by 5 bases, with 14 bases between. This CDR3 is built from 14 residues. CDR1 is SGHDT and CDR2 is YYEEEE in the germline V gene.

This clonotype was observed at least ten times. The rearrangement joins TRBV7-9 to TRBJ2-2; D is uncertain. The CDR3 spans 11 residues. Per the germline V gene, CDR1 is SEHNR and CDR2 is FQNEAQ (reference sequence). Trimming pared 7 bases from V and 5 bases from J, leaving 5 bases between. DNA of the CDR3: TGTGCCAGCACTTTTACCGGGGAGCTGTTTTTT. Residues: CASTFTGELFF.

This clonotype was detected a few times. This chain uses TRBV7-2 with TRBJ2-7; 9 nucleotides agree with TRBD2. Per germline, CDR1 SGHTA and CDR2 FQGNSA. The junction had 5 bases not matched to a gene; V was cut back by 5 bases and J by 3 bases. The CDR3 is 14 residues long. The CDR3 here is CASSPSGRFYEQYF. In DNA form, the CDR3 reads TGTGCCAGCAGCCCGAGCGGGAGGTTCTACGAGCAGTACTTC. The variable domain in full, with the rest retrieved from reference TRBV7-2 and TRBJ2-7, is GAGVSQSPSNKVTEKGKDVELRCDPISGHTALYWYRQSLGQGLEFLIYFQGNSAPDKSGLPSDRFSAERTGGSVSTLTIQRTQQEDSAVYLCASSPSGRFYEQYFGPGTRLTVT.

This clonotype is labeled as medium-sized. This sequence joins TRBV7-6 and TRBJ1-5; no clear D gene. Trimming removed 1 base at V and 6 bases at J, with 7 bases between. Germline loops: CDR1 SGHVS, CDR2 FNYEAQ. This CDR3 contains 13 residues. CDR3 in amino acids: CASSLGKAQPQHF. DNA of the CDR3: TGTGCCAGCAGCTTAGGGAAGGCTCAGCCCCAGCATTTT.

This clonotype was recorded many times. This chain uses TRBV20-1 with TRBJ2-1, with 13 bases lining up with TRBD2. V gave up 3 bases and J gave up 6 bases; unmatched junction bases: 5. Looked up from germline, CDR1 is DFQATT and CDR2 is SNEGSKA (reference sequence). The CDR3 totals 15 residues. Here the CDR3 DNA reads TGCAGTGCTAGTCCGGGACTAGCGGGACCCAATGAGCAGTTCTTC. Translated, it gives CSASPGLAGPNEQFF.

The table lists this clonotype with a count of one. This sequence joins TRBV9 and TRBJ2-3; the match to TRBD2 covers 11 bases. V lost 6 bases and J lost 4; bases outside the gene matches: 4. Germline V gives CDR1 SGDLS, CDR2 YYNGEE. This CDR3 has 14 residues. The CDR3 coding sequence is TGTGCCAGCACCCCTAGCGGGAGGTCAGATACGCAGTATTTT. Its translation: CASTPSGRSDTQYF.

This clonotype was recorded many times. CDR3 in DNA: TGTGCCAGCAGCTTGGGGTGGGTCGGCCGGGTTGGAGAGACCCAGTACTTC. It yields the protein CASSLGWVGRVGETQYF. This chain connects TRBV5-5 to TRBJ2-5, with D uncertain. CDR1 and CDR2 from the germline V gene are SGHKS and YYEKEE (reference sequence). Trimming removed 0 bases at V and 4 bases at J, with 19 bases between. The CDR3 spans 17 residues.

The chain uses TRBV7-2 and TRBJ1-2; weak D call: TRBD1 (6 bases). Per the germline V gene, CDR1 is SGHTA and CDR2 is FQGNSA. The ends were cut back, 6 bases at V and 6 bases at J, with 14 bases in the middle. This CDR3 spans 13 amino acids. This CDR3 reads CASSFTRQDGYTF. In nucleotides, the CDR3 is TGTGCCAGCAGTTTCACCAGACAGGATGGCTACACCTTC.

This clonotype was seen ten or more times. The chain couples TRBV5-1 to TRBJ2-2; D is possibly TRBD2 (6 bases). Deletions cut 4 bases from V and 3 bases from J, with 13 bases between. CDR1 is SGHRS, CDR2 YFSETQ, per germline. The CDR3 is 15 residues long. The CDR3 DNA reads as TGCGCCAGCAGCCCCCTAGCGCCCGACACCGGGGAGCTGTTTTTT. Protein product: CASSPLAPDTGELFF.

By frequency in the sample, this clonotype is medium-sized (0.01 to 0.1%). The chain links TRBV5-1 to TRBJ1-1; D unclear. The CDR3 covers 11 residues. V lost 6 bases to trimming and J lost 8 bases, with 11 bases between them. CDR1 SGHRS and CDR2 YFSETQ come from the germline V gene. The CDR3 here is CASTNSQEAFF. The CDR3 bases are TGCGCCAGCACCAACTCACAGGAAGCTTTCTTT. Together with reference TRBV5-1 and TRBJ1-1, the CDR3 gives the full variable domain: KAGVTQTPRYLIKTRGQQVTLSCSPISGHRSVSWYQQTPGQGLQFLFEYFSETQRNKGNFPGRFSGRQFSNSRSEMNVSTLELGDSALYLCASTNSQEAFFGQGTRLTVV.

This clonotype was seen ten or more times. The chain carries TRBV29-1 and TRBJ2-3; D is ambiguous. V was trimmed by 0 bases and J by 4 bases, leaving 11 bases between them. The germline V gene has CDR1 SQVTM and CDR2 ANQGSEA. The CDR3 has 14 residues. In nucleotides, the CDR3 is TGCAGCGTTGAAGATTTCGGTGAGCCAGATACGCAGTATTTT. This codes for CSVEDFGEPDTQYF.

This clonotype was picked up many times. This sequence joins TRBV20-1 and TRBJ2-3; TRBD1 might be the D (5 bases). This CDR3 is 15 amino acids long. V dropped 0 bases and J dropped 2 bases, with 12 bases sitting between them. Germline V gives CDR1 DFQATT, CDR2 SNEGSKA (reference sequence). The CDR3 region is CSARDGQGYTDTQYF. DNA of the CDR3: TGCAGTGCTAGAGATGGGCAGGGCTACACAGATACGCAGTATTTT.

The chain joins TRBV25-1 to TRBJ2-7; 10 bases match TRBD1. The germline gives CDR1 MGHDK, CDR2 SYGVNS. J gave up 3 bases and V 3 bases, and 5 bases lay outside the gene matches. The CDR3 contains 15 residues. CDR3 in amino acids: CASSDLDRGLYEQYF. The CDR3 coding sequence is TGTGCCAGCAGTGATCTTGACAGGGGGCTCTACGAGCAGTACTTC.

This clonotype was detected many times. The V gene is TRBV7-6, the J gene TRBJ2-1; tentative D call: TRBD2 (5 bases). Trimming cost V 5 bases and J 9 bases, with 11 bases left between them. In germline, CDR1 is SGHVS, CDR2 FNYEAQ. The CDR3 has 12 residues. CDR3 sequence: CASSLPRAEQFF. The CDR3 bases are TGTGCCAGCAGCCTGCCGAGGGCTGAGCAGTTCTTC.

The chain joins TRBV18 to TRBJ1-5; D ambiguous. Germline loops: CDR1 KGHSH, CDR2 LQKENI. This CDR3 region has 15 residues. V lost 3 bases and J lost 6, with 15 bases in between. The CDR3 DNA sequence: TGTGCCAGCTCACCTGACGTGGGTGGGCTTCAGCCCCAGCATTTT. Translation gives CASSPDVGGLQPQHF.

This clonotype has ten or more counts. The rearrangement uses TRBV20-1 and TRBJ2-1, with TRBD2 identical over 14 bases. The CDR3 consists of 20 residues. Trimming cost V 3 bases and J 2 bases; bases outside gene matches: 15. Germline lookup yields CDR1 DFQATT and CDR2 SNEGSKA (reference sequence). This chain's CDR3 is CSARGTGTSGSTAAYNEQFF. The CDR3 DNA follows: TGCAGTGCTAGGGGCACCGGGACTAGCGGGAGTACCGCGGCCTACAATGAGCAGTTCTTC.

This clonotype was seen ten or more times. The chain uses TRBV20-1 and TRBJ2-5; D is undetermined. Deletions cut 6 bases from V and 2 bases from J, with 19 bases between. Germline V gene data show CDR1 as DFQATT and CDR2 as SNEGSKA (reference sequence). The CDR3 spans 15 residues. CDR3 protein: CSAHVAPRPQETQYF. CDR3 coding DNA: TGCAGTGCCCACGTCGCACCTAGACCACAAGAGACCCAGTACTTC.

Sample share makes this clonotype medium-sized. The rearrangement joins TRBV21-1 to TRBJ2-1; the D segment call TRBD2 is taken from the table without a DNA check. TRBV21-1 is listed as a pseudogene. The CDR3 totals 16 residues. CDR3 residues: CASSLRVGLAGNEQFF. In DNA form, the CDR3 reads TGTGCCAGCAGCCTTCGGGTGGGACTAGCGGGCAATGAGCAGTTCTTC.

The CDR3 nucleotides are TGCAGCGTTGAAGTTGGACTCACGGGACTTTACGAGCAGTACTTC. Amino acids: CSVEVGLTGLYEQYF. The chain employs TRBV29-1 and TRBJ2-7; maybe TRBD2 (6 bases). The CDR3 totals 15 residues. The ends were cut back, 1 base at V and 4 bases at J, with 17 bases in the middle. Germline V gene data show CDR1 as SQVTM and CDR2 as ANQGSEA.

Ten or more counts support this clonotype. V is TRBV7-3 and J is TRBJ1-1, with TRBD1 as a possible D gene (6 bases). CDR3 size: 16 residues. Trimming removed 3 bases from V and 0 bases from J, with 14 bases in between. CDR1 and CDR2 from the germline V gene are SGHTA and FQGTGA. The CDR3 here is CASSLVPGVLNTEAFF. The CDR3 DNA follows: TGTGCCAGCAGCTTGGTCCCAGGGGTCTTGAACACTGAAGCTTTCTTT.

This clonotype was seen ten or more times. The CDR3 sequence is CASSLKSLSEHEQFF. The CDR3 nucleotides read TGTGCCAGCAGCTTAAAGTCGCTGAGCGAGCATGAGCAGTTCTTC. The chain links TRBV7-2 to TRBJ2-1; unclear D gene. Trimming stripped 2 bases from V and 8 bases from J, with 16 bases between. The V gene's germline CDR1 is SGHTA and CDR2 FQGNSA. This CDR3 is built from 15 residues.